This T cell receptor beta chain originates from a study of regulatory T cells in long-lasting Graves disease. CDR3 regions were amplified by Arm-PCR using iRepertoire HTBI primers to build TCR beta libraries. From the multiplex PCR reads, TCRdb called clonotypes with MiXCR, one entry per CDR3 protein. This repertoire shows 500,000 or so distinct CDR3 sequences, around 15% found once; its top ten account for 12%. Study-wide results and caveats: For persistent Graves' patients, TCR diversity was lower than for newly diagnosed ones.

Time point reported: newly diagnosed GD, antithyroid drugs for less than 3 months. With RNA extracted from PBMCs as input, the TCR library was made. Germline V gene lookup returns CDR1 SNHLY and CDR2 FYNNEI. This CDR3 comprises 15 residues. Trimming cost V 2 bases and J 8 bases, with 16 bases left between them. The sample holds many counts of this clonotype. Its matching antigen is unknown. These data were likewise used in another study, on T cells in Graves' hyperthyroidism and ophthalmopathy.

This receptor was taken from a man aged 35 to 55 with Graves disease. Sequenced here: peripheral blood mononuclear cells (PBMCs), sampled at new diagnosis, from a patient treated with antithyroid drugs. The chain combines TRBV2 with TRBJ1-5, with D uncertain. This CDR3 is CASSELTVPVEPQHF. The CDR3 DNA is TGTGCCAGCAGTGAACTCACGGTGCCGGTTGAGCCCCAGCATTTT. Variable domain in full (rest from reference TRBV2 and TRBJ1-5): EPEVTQTPSHQVTQMGQEVILRCVPISNHLYFYWYRQILGQKVEFLVSFYNNEISEKSEIFDDQFSVERPDGSNFTLKIRSTKLEDSAMYFCASSELTVPVEPQHFGDGTRLSIL.